Below, 30 T cell receptor beta chains from the same sample are listed, as sequenced in a study of blood T cell repertoires in COVID-19. Assay: immunoSEQ multiplex PCR; the TCRdb copy retains only in-frame clones and omits some. The table lists 200,000 or so clones, approximately 87% of them singletons. Material: peripheral blood. These TCRs come from a woman aged 45-59 years with acute or convalescent COVID-19.

The V call is TRBV5-8, the J call TRBJ2-1; 7 nucleotides match TRBD1. This CDR3 is 14 amino acids long. Germline-derived CDR1 and CDR2 are SGHTS and YDEGEE. Trimming cost V 0 bases and J 3 bases; bases outside gene matches: 0. The DNA of the CDR3 is TGTGCCAGCAGCTTGGGGGACAGCTACAATGAGCAGTTCTTC. Translating it yields CASSLGDSYNEQFF.

V and J are TRBV10-2 and TRBJ1-5; D possibly corresponds to TRBD1 (6 bases). The CDR3 is 13 amino acids. The V end was cut by 4 bases, the J end by 5 bases, with 9 bases between. Germline V lookup: CDR1 WSHSY, CDR2 SAAADI. The DNA for the CDR3 is TGCGCCAGCAGTGGGGGGCACGATCAGCCCCAGCATTTT. Translation gives CASSGGHDQPQHF.

CDR3 coding DNA: TGTGCCAGCAGCTTGGGACTGATGAACACCGGGGAGCTGTTTTTT. Its translation is CASSLGLMNTGELFF. This rearrangement joins TRBV5-4 to TRBJ2-2, with D hard to call. Trimming stripped 0 bases from V and 1 base from J, with 7 bases between. Germline CDR1 SGHNT, CDR2 YYREEE (reference sequence). CDR3 size: 15 residues.

This clone was observed at least ten times. The chain combines TRBV9 with TRBJ2-7; D gene uncertain. Trimming shortened V by 3 bases and J by 3 bases, and 16 bases separated the two germline ends. The CDR3 contains 15 residues. Per germline, CDR1 SGDLS and CDR2 YYNGEE. In DNA, the CDR3 is TGTGCCAGCAGCGCCGATAGTCCGGTAGACTACGAGCAGTACTTC. It encodes CASSADSPVDYEQYF.

The J gene is TRBJ2-7, the V gene TRBV7-2; weak D call: TRBD2 (6 bases). Germline V gene lookup returns CDR1 SGHTA and CDR2 FQGNSA. V was pared by 4 bases and J by 2 bases, with 12 bases between. The CDR3 is made up of 14 amino acids. CDR3: CASSSGTPPYEQYF. The DNA for the CDR3 is TGTGCCAGCAGCTCCGGGACTCCTCCCTACGAGCAGTACTTC.

This sequence joins TRBV7-3 and TRBJ2-1, with 8 bases aligning to TRBD2. With 1 base clipped from V and 0 bases from J, the junction kept 8 bases outside the gene matches. Per germline, CDR1 SGHTA and CDR2 FQGTGA. The CDR3 spans 18 residues. This CDR3 is CASSLKGSGGRSYNEQFF. DNA of the CDR3: TGTGCCAGCAGCTTAAAAGGGAGCGGGGGCCGCTCCTACAATGAGCAGTTCTTC.

This clone has just one count. The chain combines TRBV3-1 (or the pseudogene TRBV3-2) with TRBJ1-6; 7 positions match TRBD1. V trimming: 5 bases; J trimming: 2 bases; junction bases outside the gene matches: 3. The CDR3 loop spans 15 amino acids. The germline V gene encodes CDR1 LGHDT and CDR2 YNNKEL (reference sequence). The CDR3: CASSLGTAYNSPLHF. Written as DNA, the CDR3 is TGTGCCAGCAGCTTAGGGACAGCCTATAATTCACCCCTCCACTTT.

This clone was detected only a few times. The chain recombines TRBV5-1 with TRBJ2-3, with TRBD2 identical over 11 bases. In germline, CDR1 is SGHRS, CDR2 YFSETQ. Unmatched junction bases numbered 0, after V lost 0 bases and J lost 6 bases. This CDR3 has 14 amino acids. The CDR3 sequence: CASSLASGGDTQYF. CDR3 coding DNA: TGCGCCAGCAGCTTGGCTAGCGGGGGGGATACGCAGTATTTT.

Only a few counts were recorded for this clone. V is TRBV6-6 and J is TRBJ1-2; D ambiguous. The CDR3 is 16 amino acids. CDR1 and CDR2 from the germline V gene are MNHNY and SVGAGI (reference sequence). The V end lost 4 bases, the J end lost 7 bases, and 22 bases lay between the germline ends. CDR3 bases: TGTGCCAGCAGTTCCACTGCACTCGAGGTGGAGGGTGGCTACACCTTC. It encodes CASSSTALEVEGGYTF.

This chain uses TRBV6-5 with TRBJ2-7, with 8 bases fitting TRBD2. In germline, CDR1 is MNHEY, CDR2 SVGAGI. The CDR3 runs to 14 residues. Trimming cost V 0 bases and J 9 bases; bases outside gene matches: 7. The CDR3 sequence is CASSYSLREGRQYF. The CDR3 region has the DNA TGTGCCAGCAGTTACTCCCTCCGGGAGGGAAGGCAGTACTTC.

In this sample, this clone turned up once. The J gene is TRBJ1-1, the V gene TRBV18; the D gene is possibly TRBD1 (6 bases). Trimming removed 4 bases from V and 3 bases from J, with 18 bases in between. Germline CDR1 and CDR2: KGHSH and LQKENI. There are 16 residues in the CDR3. The CDR3 DNA sequence: TGTGCCAGCTCACGATATCAGGGGATGGACCACACTGAAGCTTTCTTT. Amino acid sequence: CASSRYQGMDHTEAFF.

This chain uses TRBV7-2 with TRBJ1-6; TRBD1 aligns across 8 bases. The CDR3 is 19 residues long. Per germline, CDR1 SGHTA and CDR2 FQGNSA. V lost 0 bases to trimming and J lost 3 bases; unmatched junction nucleotides: 10. The DNA for the CDR3 is TGTGCCAGCAGCTTAGCGAAGCAGGGGGCGAATGGCTATAATTCACCCCTCCACTTT. It codes for CASSLAKQGANGYNSPLHF. Looking up the rest from reference TRBV7-2 and TRBJ1-6 gives the full variable domain: GAGVSQSPSNKVTEKGKDVELRCDPISGHTALYWYRQSLGQGLEFLIYFQGNSAPDKSGLPSDRFSAERTGGSVSTLTIQRTQQEDSAVYLCASSLAKQGANGYNSPLHFGNGTRLTVT.

The chain has TRBV19 and TRBJ1-1; no definite D call. Germline lookup yields CDR1 LNHDA and CDR2 SQIVND (reference sequence). V was shortened by 2 bases and J by 4 bases, with 11 bases between the two germline ends. The CDR3 runs 14 residues. This CDR3 reads CASSIRGYGTEAFF. CDR3 nucleotide sequence: TGTGCCAGTAGTATACGGGGATATGGCACTGAAGCTTTCTTT.

Regarding this clone: Different DNA sequences within this sample yield the same CDR3. The chain uses TRBV27 and TRBJ2-1, with 8 bases that match TRBD1. The V gene's germline CDR1 is MNHEY and CDR2 SMNVEV (reference sequence). This CDR3 has 15 residues. Trimming cost V 2 bases and J 0 bases; bases outside gene matches: 0. CDR3 loop: CASSLDRGSYNEQFF. For the CDR3, the DNA is TGTGCCAGCAGTTTAGACAGGGGCTCCTACAATGAGCAGTTCTTC.

The V and J genes are TRBV5-5 and TRBJ2-7; TRBD2 matches 8 bases. From germline, CDR1 is SGHKS and CDR2 YYEKEE (reference sequence). Losses at the gene ends were 7 bases for V and 8 bases for J; bases not matched to a gene: 11. This CDR3 region has 13 residues. This CDR3 reads CASGALAAPKQYF. CDR3 coding DNA: TGTGCCAGCGGGGCACTAGCGGCTCCTAAGCAGTACTTC.

J is TRBJ2-2 and V is TRBV15; 9 positions agree with TRBD1. The germline gives CDR1 LNHNV, CDR2 YYDKDF (reference sequence). V shed 0 bases and J 7 bases; nucleotides not matched to a gene: 3. The CDR3 runs to 15 residues. CDR3 DNA sequence: TGTGCCACCAGCAGAGATGGGACAGGGCGCGGGGAGCTGTTTTTT. This sequence encodes CATSRDGTGRGELFF. The full variable domain, in which reference TRBV15 and TRBJ2-2 provide the parts outside the CDR3, is DAMVIQNPRYQVTQFGKPVTLSCSQTLNHNVMYWYQQKSSQAPKLLFHYYDKDFNNEADTPDNFQSRRPNTSFCFLDIRSPGLGDTAMYLCATSRDGTGRGELFFGEGSRLTVL.

This chain connects TRBV11-3 to TRBJ1-1, with 9 bases aligning to TRBD1. Germline V lookup: CDR1 SGHNT, CDR2 YENEEA. The CDR3 is made up of 19 amino acids. J gave up 0 bases and V 2 bases, and 13 bases lay outside the gene matches. The CDR3 region has the DNA TGTGCCAGCAGCTTAAACAGGGGGCTGTCCTTTTCCATGAACACTGAAGCTTTCTTT. Translating it yields CASSLNRGLSFSMNTEAFF.

This chain connects TRBV13 to TRBJ2-7; possibly TRBD1 for D (6 bases). Trimming shortened V by 5 bases and J by 6 bases, and 11 bases separated the two germline ends. From germline, CDR1 is PRHDT and CDR2 FYEKMQ (reference sequence). This CDR3 has 12 residues. The CDR3 reads CASSIDRSEQYF. CDR3 nucleotide sequence: TGTGCCAGCAGCATAGACAGGTCCGAGCAGTACTTC.

The chain has TRBV10-3 and TRBJ2-2; D perhaps matches TRBD2 (5 bases). CDR1 and CDR2 (germline): ENHRY, SYGVKD. This CDR3 spans 14 amino acids. Trimming left V 6 bases short and J 7 bases short, with 15 bases between. As DNA, the CDR3 is TGTGCCATCAGCCGAGACTGGGAGAACGGGGAGCTGTTTTTT. Protein: CAISRDWENGELFF.

The V call is TRBV7-9, the J call TRBJ1-3; D is undetermined. The CDR3 runs to 12 residues. In germline, CDR1 is SEHNR, CDR2 FQNEAQ (reference sequence). The V end was cut by 4 bases, the J end by 8 bases, with 9 bases between. The CDR3 sequence: CASSSHRDTIYF. The CDR3 DNA follows: TGTGCCAGCAGCTCCCATCGGGACACCATATATTTT.

The chain couples TRBV7-2 to TRBJ1-2; no firm D call. The CDR3 is made up of 14 amino acids. Germline-derived CDR1 and CDR2 are SGHTA and FQGNSA. The V end lost 0 bases, the J end lost 8 bases, and 13 bases lay between the germline ends. The chain's CDR3 is CASSLAYVAPGYTF. CDR3 sequence (DNA): TGTGCCAGCAGCTTAGCTTACGTGGCACCCGGCTACACCTTC.

In this sample, this clone turned up a few times. The chain uses TRBV11-1 and TRBJ2-4; perhaps TRBD1 as D (5 bases). Trimming left V 3 bases short and J 7 bases short, with 16 bases between. Germline CDR1 reads SGHAT; CDR2 reads FQDESV (reference sequence). CDR3 length equals 15 residues. CDR3 nucleotides: TGTGCCAGCAGCTTTCAGGGTGACACTGGGAACATTCAGTACTTC. Translating gives CASSFQGDTGNIQYF.

The chain has TRBV6-4 and TRBJ2-2; D is unresolved. CDR1 and CDR2 (germline): MRHNA, SNTAGT. The CDR3 contains 13 residues. Between the trimmed V and J ends, which lost 4 bases and 5 bases, there was a span of 8 bases. CDR3 sequence: CASSASTTGELFF. CDR3 nucleotides: TGTGCCAGCAGTGCGAGTACTACCGGGGAGCTGTTTTTT.

The genes are TRBV6-5 and TRBJ1-5; no definite D call. This CDR3 contains 15 residues. Germline V gene lookup returns CDR1 MNHEY and CDR2 SVGAGI. V was cut by 2 bases and J by 1 base, with 9 bases left in between. As DNA, the CDR3 is TGTGCCAGCAGTTACACGGGTGAGAGCAATCAGCCCCAGCATTTT. Translated, it gives CASSYTGESNQPQHF.

The V and J genes are TRBV25-1 and TRBJ2-2; TRBD1 might be the D (5 bases). V was trimmed by 3 bases and J by 2 bases, leaving 19 bases between them. The CDR3 is 18 amino acids. Germline CDR1 is MGHDK and CDR2 is SYGVNS. CDR3 sequence reads: CASSDLCQGQKNTGELFF. The CDR3 DNA reads TGTGCCAGCAGTGATCTCTGTCAGGGCCAGAAAAACACCGGGGAGCTGTTTTTT.

The chain combines TRBV11-2 with TRBJ2-7; TRBD2 aligns across 9 bases. The CDR3 totals 17 residues. Germline loops: CDR1 SGHAT, CDR2 FQNNGV. Germline trimming cut 5 bases from V and 0 bases from J; bases unmatched to any gene: 11. CDR3 sequence reads: CASSPRDSGGSSYEQYF. The CDR3, as DNA: TGTGCCAGCAGCCCCCGGGATAGCGGGGGCAGCTCCTACGAGCAGTACTTC.

This chain connects TRBV7-2 to TRBJ2-3; D may be TRBD1 (5 bases). The germline V and J ends were trimmed by 8 bases and 0 bases, with 18 bases remaining between them. The CDR3 runs to 16 residues. Germline-derived CDR1 and CDR2 are SGHTA and FQGNSA. Here the CDR3 DNA reads TGTGCCAGCGAAGACATAGGGGCCCCCAGCACAGATACGCAGTATTTT. Protein: CASEDIGAPSTDTQYF.

The chain has TRBV3-1 (or the pseudogene TRBV3-2) and TRBJ2-1; 10 nucleotides match TRBD2. Germline CDR1 LGHDT, CDR2 YNNKEL (reference sequence). The CDR3 runs to 15 residues. The J segment lost 4 bases and the V segment lost 4 bases, leaving 4 bases of the junction unmatched. The CDR3 nucleotides are TGTGCCAGCAGCCCCAGCGGGAGGGAGTACAATGAGCAGTTCTTC. This gives the protein CASSPSGREYNEQFF.

The chain is built from TRBV7-2 and TRBJ1-1, with D perhaps matching TRBD1 (5 bases). CDR3 length: 13 amino acids. CDR1 SGHTA and CDR2 FQGNSA come from the germline V gene. The V and J ends lost 1 base and 5 bases respectively, with 8 bases between them. As DNA, the CDR3 is TGTGCCAGCAGCTTAGAGACAGTAACTGAAGCTTTCTTT. This encodes CASSLETVTEAFF.

The CDR3 reads CASSRDSYNEQFF. In nucleotides, the CDR3 is TGTGCCAGCAGTCGGGACAGTTACAATGAGCAGTTCTTC. The chain carries TRBV2 and TRBJ2-1, with 7 bases lining up with TRBD1. Germline V gene data show CDR1 as SNHLY and CDR2 as FYNNEI. This CDR3 contains 13 residues. V trimming: 5 bases; J trimming: 4 bases; junction bases outside the gene matches: 2.